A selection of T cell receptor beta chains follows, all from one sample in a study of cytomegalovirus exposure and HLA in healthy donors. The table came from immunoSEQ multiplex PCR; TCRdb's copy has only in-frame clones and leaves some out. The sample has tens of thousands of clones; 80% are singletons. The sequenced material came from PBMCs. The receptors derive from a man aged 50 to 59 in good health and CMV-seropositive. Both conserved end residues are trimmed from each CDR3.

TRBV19	ASSTLEYTEAF
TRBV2	ASSEDSSSGETQY
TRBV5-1	ASTGQLGVMNTEAF
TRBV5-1	ASSLTPEGSETQY
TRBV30	AWSVIFDSSYEQY
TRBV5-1	ASSLRGGTTIRSYEQY
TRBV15	ATTGNPHNEQF
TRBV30	AWIRNTEAF
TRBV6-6	ASSYPFSGSYYEQY
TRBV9	ASSVDFDGDGTGAGEQY
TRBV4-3	ASSQDQVARYGYT
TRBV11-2	ASTVAGFSGNTIY
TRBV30	AWNVGGTGNTIY
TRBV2	ASSRGAYYEQY
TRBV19	ASSLPSSGNTIY
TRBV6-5	ASSDRRGRVEQF
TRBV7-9	SSSLFGLAGATDTQY
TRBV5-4	ASSWGTSGRGGETQY
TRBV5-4	ACSFRVGRAGNEQY
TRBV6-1	ASSERPRVSPLH
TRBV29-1	SVRRADYNEQF
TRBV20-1	SATGQGTQY
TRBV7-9	SSSLNRGGSYNEQF
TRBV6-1	ASSALGNRGQETQY
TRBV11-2	ASSTFGSNYEQY
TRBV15	ATSSPRANTGELF
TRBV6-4	ASSVYAGRINEQF
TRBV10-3	AISTPMGLAGGDVDTQY
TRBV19	ASTRDRTTQNTEAF
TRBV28	ASSSLLRGGEAF
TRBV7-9	ASSLFGLAGATDTQY
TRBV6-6	ASSRDRGGVDEKLF
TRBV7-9	AGGGVSPDTQY
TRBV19	ASSIGSGITEAF
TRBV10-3	AISEGREGETQY
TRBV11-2	ASTSSSANYTQY
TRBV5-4	ASSLWTNYEQY
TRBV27	ASTSGGEPQH
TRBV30	AWNRLAGDNEQF
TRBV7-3	ASSRDRSSEAF
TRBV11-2	ASSTGLAGEQY
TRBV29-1	SGRKSTDTQY
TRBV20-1	SARGDSRAF
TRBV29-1	SVGVRGADTQY
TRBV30	AWSDRDNQETQY
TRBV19	ASSKGGRVYNEQF
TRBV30	AWGRDSDNEQF
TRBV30	AWSAPSSGLRGTF
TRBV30	AWSIPGQAETQY
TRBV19	ASTATGGTTEAF
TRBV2	ASSPSAATNEKLF
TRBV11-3	ASSLGPRENEQF
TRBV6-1	ASSRDRAYEQY
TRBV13	ASSPPAAGANVLT
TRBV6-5	ASSYPTGGVYGYT